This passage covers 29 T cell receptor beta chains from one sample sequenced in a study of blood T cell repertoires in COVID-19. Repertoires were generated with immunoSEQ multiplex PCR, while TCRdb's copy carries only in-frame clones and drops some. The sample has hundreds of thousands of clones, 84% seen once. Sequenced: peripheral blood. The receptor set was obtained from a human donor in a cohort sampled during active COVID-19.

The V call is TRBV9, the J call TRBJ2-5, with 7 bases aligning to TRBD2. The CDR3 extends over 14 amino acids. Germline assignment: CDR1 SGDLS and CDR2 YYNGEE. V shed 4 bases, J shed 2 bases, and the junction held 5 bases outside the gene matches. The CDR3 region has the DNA TGTGCCAGCAGCCCTAGCGGTTTACAAGAGACCCAGTACTTC. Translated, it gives CASSPSGLQETQYF.

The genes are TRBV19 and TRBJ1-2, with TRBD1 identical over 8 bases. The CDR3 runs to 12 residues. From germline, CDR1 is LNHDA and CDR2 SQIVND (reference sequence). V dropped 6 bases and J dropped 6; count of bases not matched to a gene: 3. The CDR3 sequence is CASSGQGNGYTF. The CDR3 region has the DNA TGTGCCAGTAGCGGACAGGGAAATGGCTACACCTTC.

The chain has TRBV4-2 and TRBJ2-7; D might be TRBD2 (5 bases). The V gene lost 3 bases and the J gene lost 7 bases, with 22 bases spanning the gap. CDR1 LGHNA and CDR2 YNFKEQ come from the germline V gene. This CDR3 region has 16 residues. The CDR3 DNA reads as TGTGCCAGCAGCCAGTGGCCTAGCCCCCCTGATGGAGAGCAGTACTTC. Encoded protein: CASSQWPSPPDGEQYF.

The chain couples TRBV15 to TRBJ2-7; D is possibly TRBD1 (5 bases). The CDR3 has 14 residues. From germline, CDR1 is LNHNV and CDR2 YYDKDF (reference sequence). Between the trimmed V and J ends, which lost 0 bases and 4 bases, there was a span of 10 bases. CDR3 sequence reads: CATSREGQGYEQYF. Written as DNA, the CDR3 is TGTGCCACCAGCAGAGAGGGGCAAGGATACGAGCAGTACTTC.

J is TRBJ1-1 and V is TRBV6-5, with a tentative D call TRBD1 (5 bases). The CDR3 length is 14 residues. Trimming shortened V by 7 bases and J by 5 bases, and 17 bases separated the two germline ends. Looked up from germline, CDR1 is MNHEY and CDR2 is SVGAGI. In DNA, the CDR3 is TGTGCCAGCACCGACCGAATAGGGGCGACTGAAGCTTTCTTT. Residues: CASTDRIGATEAFF.

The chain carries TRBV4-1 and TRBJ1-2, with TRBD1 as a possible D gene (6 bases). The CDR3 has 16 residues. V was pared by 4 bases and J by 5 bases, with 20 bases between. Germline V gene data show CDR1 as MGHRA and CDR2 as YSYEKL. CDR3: CASSRITTGPEYGYTF. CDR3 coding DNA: TGCGCCAGCAGCCGGATAACCACAGGGCCGGAATATGGCTACACCTTC.

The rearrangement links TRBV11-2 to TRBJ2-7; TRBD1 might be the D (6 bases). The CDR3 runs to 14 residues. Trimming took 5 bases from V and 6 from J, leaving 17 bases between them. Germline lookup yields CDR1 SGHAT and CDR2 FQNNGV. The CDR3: CASSPGRGPGEQYF. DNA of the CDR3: TGTGCCAGCAGCCCTGGCAGGGGTCCGGGCGAGCAGTACTTC. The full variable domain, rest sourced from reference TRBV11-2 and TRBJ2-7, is EAGVAQSPRYKIIEKRQSVAFWCNPISGHATLYWYQQILGQGPKLLIQFQNNGVVDDSQLPKDRFSAERLKGVDSTLKIQPAKLEDSAVYLCASSPGRGPGEQYFGPGTRLTVT.

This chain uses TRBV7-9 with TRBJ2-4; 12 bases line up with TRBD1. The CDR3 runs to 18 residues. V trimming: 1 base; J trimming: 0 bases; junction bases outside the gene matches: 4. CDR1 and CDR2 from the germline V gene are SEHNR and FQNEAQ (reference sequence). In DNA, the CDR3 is TGTGCCAGCAGCTTAGGGCGGGACAGGGGGCTAGCCAAAAACATTCAGTACTTC. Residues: CASSLGRDRGLAKNIQYF. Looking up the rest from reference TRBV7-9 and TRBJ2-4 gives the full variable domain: DTGVSQNPRHKITKRGQNVTFRCDPISEHNRLYWYRQTLGQGPEFLTYFQNEAQLEKSRLLSDRFSAERPKGSFSTLEIQRTEQGDSAMYLCASSLGRDRGLAKNIQYFGAGTRLSVL.

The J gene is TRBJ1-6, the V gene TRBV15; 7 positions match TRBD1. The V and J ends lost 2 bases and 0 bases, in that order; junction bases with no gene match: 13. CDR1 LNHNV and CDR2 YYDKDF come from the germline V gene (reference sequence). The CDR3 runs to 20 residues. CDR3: CATSRQTGRRGSSYNSPLHF. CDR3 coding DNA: TGTGCCACCAGCAGACAGACAGGGAGGAGGGGTAGCTCCTATAATTCACCCCTCCACTTT. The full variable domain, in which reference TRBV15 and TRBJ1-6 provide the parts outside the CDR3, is DAMVIQNPRYQVTQFGKPVTLSCSQTLNHNVMYWYQQKSSQAPKLLFHYYDKDFNNEADTPDNFQSRRPNTSFCFLDIRSPGLGDTAMYLCATSRQTGRRGSSYNSPLHFGNGTRLTVT.

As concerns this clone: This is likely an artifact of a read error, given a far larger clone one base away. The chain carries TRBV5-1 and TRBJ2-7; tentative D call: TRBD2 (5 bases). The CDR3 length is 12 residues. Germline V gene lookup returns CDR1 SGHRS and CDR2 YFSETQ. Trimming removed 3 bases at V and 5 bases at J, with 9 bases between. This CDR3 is CASSSPGNEQYF. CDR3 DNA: TGCGCCAGCAGCTCCCCGGGGAACGAGCAGTACTTC.

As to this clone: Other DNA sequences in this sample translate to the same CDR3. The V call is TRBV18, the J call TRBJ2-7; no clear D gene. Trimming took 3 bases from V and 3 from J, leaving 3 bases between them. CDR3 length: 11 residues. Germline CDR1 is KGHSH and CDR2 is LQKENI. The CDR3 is CASSPNYEQYF. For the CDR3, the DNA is TGTGCCAGCTCACCTAACTACGAGCAGTACTTC.

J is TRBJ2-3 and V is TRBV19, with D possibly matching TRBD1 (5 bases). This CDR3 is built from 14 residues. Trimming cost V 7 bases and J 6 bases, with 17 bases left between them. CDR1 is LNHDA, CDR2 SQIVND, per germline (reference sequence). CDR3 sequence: CASTPRGEFDTQYF. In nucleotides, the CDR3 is TGTGCCAGTACGCCTAGGGGCGAGTTTGATACGCAGTATTTT.

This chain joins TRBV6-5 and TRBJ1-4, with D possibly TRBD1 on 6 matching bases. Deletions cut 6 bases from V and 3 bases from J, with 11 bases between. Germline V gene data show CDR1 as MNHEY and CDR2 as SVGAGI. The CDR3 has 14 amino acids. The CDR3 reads CASRRGGPNEKLFF. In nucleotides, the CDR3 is TGTGCCAGCAGGAGGGGGGGCCCTAATGAAAAACTGTTTTTT.

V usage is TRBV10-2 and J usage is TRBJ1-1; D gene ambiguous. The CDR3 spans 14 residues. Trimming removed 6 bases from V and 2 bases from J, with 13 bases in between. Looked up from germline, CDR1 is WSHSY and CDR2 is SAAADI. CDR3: CASRNQISNTEAFF. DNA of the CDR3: TGCGCCAGCAGAAATCAGATCTCAAACACTGAAGCTTTCTTT.

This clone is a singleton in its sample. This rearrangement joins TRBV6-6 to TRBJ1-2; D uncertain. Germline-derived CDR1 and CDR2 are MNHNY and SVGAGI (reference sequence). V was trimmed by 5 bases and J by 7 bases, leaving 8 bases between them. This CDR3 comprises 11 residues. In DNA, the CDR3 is TGTGCCAGCAGTACCGTCGGTGGCTACACCTTC. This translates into CASSTVGGYTF.

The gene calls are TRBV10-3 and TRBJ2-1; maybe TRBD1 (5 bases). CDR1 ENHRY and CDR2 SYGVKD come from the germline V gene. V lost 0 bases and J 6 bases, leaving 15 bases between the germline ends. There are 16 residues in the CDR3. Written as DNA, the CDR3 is TGTGCCATCAGTGAGTCGGGGCCCTCCAGGGTCAATGAGCAGTTCTTC. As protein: CAISESGPSRVNEQFF.

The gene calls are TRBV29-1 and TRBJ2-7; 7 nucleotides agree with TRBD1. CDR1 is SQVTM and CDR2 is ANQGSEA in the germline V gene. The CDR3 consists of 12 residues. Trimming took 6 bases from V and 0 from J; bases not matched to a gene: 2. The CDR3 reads CSVSGGSYEQYF. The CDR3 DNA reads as TGCAGCGTGTCAGGGGGCTCCTACGAGCAGTACTTC.

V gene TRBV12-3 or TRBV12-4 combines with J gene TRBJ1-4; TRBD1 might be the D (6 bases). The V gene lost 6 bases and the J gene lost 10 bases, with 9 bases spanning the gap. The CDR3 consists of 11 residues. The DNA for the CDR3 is TGTGCCAGCAGCCCCAGGGGAAAACTGTTTTTT. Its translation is CASSPRGKLFF.

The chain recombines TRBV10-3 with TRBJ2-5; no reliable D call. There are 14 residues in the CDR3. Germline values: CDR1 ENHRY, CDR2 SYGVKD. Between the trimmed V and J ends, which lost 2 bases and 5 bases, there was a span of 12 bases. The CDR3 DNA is TGTGCCATCAGTGAGGGGCGAACCAGTGAGACCCAGTACTTC. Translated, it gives CAISEGRTSETQYF.

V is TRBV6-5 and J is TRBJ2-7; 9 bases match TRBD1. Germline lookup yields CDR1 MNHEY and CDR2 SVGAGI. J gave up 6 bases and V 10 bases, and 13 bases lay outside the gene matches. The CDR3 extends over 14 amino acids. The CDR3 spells CAIGTGGPVLEQYF. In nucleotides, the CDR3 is TGTGCCATCGGAACAGGGGGCCCGGTCCTCGAGCAGTACTTC.

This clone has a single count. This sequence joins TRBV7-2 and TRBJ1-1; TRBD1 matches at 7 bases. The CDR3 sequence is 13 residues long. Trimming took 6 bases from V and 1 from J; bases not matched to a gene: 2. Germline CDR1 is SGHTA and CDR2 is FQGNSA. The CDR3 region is CASSWTGNTEAFF. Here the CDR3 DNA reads TGTGCCAGCAGTTGGACAGGGAACACTGAAGCTTTCTTT. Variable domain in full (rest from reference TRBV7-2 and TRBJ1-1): GAGVSQSPSNKVTEKGKDVELRCDPISGHTALYWYRQSLGQGLEFLIYFQGNSAPDKSGLPSDRFSAERTGGSVSTLTIQRTQQEDSAVYLCASSWTGNTEAFFGQGTRLTVV.

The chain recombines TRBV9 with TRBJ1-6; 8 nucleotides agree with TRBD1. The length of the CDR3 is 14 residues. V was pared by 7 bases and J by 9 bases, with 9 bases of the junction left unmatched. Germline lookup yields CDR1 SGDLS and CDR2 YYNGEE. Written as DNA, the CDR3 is TGTGCCAGCGGACAGACAGGGGCTGGTTCACCCCTCCACTTT. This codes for CASGQTGAGSPLHF.

The CDR3 reads CASSLQGADTQYF. The CDR3 DNA follows: TGTGCCAGCAGCTTACAGGGTGCAGATACGCAGTATTTT. This chain uses TRBV7-2 with TRBJ2-3, with D perhaps TRBD1 (5 bases). Trimming removed 2 bases at V and 4 bases at J, with 7 bases between. This CDR3 is built from 13 residues. CDR1 SGHTA and CDR2 FQGNSA come from the germline V gene.

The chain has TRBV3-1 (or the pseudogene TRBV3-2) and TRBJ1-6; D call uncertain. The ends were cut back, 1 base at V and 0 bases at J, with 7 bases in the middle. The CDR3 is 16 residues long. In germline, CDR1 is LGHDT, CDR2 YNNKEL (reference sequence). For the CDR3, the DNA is TGTGCCAGCAGCCAAGTCTCGGGCTCCTATAATTCACCCCTCCACTTT. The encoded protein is CASSQVSGSYNSPLHF.

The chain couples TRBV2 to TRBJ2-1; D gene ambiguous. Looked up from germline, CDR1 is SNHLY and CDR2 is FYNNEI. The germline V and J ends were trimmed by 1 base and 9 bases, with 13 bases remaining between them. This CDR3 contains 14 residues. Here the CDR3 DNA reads TGTGCCAGCAGTGAAGGGTGGGCAAGTTCTGAGCAGTTCTTC. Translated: CASSEGWASSEQFF.

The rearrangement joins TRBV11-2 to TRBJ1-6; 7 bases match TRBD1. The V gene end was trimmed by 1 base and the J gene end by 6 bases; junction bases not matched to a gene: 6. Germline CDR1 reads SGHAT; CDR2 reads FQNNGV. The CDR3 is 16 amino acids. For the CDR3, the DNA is TGTGCCAGCAGCTTAGTCCCGACAGGGAGTAATTCACCCCTCCACTTT. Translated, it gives CASSLVPTGSNSPLHF. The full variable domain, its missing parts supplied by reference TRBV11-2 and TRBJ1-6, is EAGVAQSPRYKIIEKRQSVAFWCNPISGHATLYWYQQILGQGPKLLIQFQNNGVVDDSQLPKDRFSAERLKGVDSTLKIQPAKLEDSAVYLCASSLVPTGSNSPLHFGNGTRLTVT.

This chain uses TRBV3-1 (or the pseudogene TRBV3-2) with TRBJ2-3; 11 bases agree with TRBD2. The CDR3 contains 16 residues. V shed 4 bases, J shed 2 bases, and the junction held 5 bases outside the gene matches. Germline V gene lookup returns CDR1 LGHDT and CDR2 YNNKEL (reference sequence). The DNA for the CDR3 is TGTGCCAGCAGCCCACTAGCGGGGGCCTCCACAGATACGCAGTATTTT. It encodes CASSPLAGASTDTQYF.

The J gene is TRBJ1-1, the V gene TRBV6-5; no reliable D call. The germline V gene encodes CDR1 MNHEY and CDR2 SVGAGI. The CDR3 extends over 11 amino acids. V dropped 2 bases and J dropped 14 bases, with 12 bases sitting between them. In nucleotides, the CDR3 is TGTGCCAGCAGTTACGGGTCGGGAATATTCTTT. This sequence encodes CASSYGSGIFF.

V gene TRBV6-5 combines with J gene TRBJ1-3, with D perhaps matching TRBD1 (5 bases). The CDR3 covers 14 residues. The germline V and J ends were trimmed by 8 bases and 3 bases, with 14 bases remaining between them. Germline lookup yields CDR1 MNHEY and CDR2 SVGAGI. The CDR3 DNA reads TGTGCCAGCCGACGACAGCCTTTTGGAAACACCATATATTTT. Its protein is CASRRQPFGNTIYF.